The TCR beta chain under discussion was sequenced for a study of shared clonotypes between healthy human individuals. The overall study: Sampling drew on donors who were two women and a few men aged 18 to 49. Study conclusions and caveats: A few donors had 5% to 6.5% of their naive CD4 clonotypes in common.

The naive CD8 subset, CD45RO-negative cells positively selected for CCR7, excluded terminally differentiated effector memory CD45RA+ cells. The assay was run at deep level. Assay: immunoSEQ multiplex PCR; the TCRdb copy retains only in-frame clones and omits some. Of about 2.1 million clones in the sample, just under 95% are singletons; the top ten hold about 1.7%. Points on this clone: What it binds is unknown.

The germline gives CDR1 SGHAT, CDR2 FQNNGV. This CDR3 region has 18 residues. V was clipped by 3 bases and J by 4 bases; unmatched bases: 11. The chain links TRBV11-2 to TRBJ2-1; 11 bases match TRBD2. Sequencing was carried out using naive CD8+ T cells from PBMCs. The source of this sequence is a man younger than 35 in good health. Some clones in this sample may be carry-over from other donors' samples. In nucleotides, the CDR3 is TGTGCCAGCAGCTTCGAAACTAGCGGGGGACCGTATTACAATGAGCAGTTCTTC. Its protein is CASSFETSGGPYYNEQFF.